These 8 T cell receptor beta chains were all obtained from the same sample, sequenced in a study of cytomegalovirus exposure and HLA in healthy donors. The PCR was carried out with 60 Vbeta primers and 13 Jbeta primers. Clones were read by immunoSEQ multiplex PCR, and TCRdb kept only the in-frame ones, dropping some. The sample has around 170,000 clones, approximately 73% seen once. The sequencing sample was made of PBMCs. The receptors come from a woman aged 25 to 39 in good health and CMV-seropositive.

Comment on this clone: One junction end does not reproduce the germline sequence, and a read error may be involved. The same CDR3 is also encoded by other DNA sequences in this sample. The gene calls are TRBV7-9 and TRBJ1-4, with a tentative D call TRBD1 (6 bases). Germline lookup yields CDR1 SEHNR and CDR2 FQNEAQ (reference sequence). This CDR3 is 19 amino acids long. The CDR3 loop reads CASSWMPGGGGARVEKLFF. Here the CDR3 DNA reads TGCGCCAGCAGCTGGATGCCGGGAGGGGGGGGCGCGAGAGTTGAAAAACTGTTTTTT.

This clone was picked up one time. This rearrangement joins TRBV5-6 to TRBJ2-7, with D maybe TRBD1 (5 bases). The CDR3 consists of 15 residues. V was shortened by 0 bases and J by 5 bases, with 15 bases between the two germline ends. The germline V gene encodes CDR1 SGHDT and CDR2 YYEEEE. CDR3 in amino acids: CASSLGMGQMNEQYF. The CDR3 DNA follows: TGTGCCAGCAGCTTGGGAATGGGGCAGATGAACGAGCAGTACTTC.

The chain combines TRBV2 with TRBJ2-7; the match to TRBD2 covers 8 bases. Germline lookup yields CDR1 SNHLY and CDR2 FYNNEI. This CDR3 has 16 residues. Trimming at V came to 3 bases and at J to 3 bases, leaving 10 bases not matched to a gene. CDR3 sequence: CASSDPGLASDYEQYF. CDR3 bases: TGTGCCAGCAGTGACCCTGGACTAGCATCAGACTACGAGCAGTACTTC.

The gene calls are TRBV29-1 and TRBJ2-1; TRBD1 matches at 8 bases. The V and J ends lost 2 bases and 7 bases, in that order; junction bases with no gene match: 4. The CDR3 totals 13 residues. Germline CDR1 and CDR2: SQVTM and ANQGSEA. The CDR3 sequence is CSVESTGGNEQFF. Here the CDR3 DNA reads TGCAGCGTTGAATCTACAGGGGGAAATGAGCAGTTCTTC.

The CDR3 reads CAWSVRVGRQFGQYF. The CDR3 DNA reads TGTGCCTGGAGTGTACGAGTGGGGCGGCAATTTGGGCAGTACTTC. This chain links TRBV30 with TRBJ2-7; perhaps TRBD1 as D (5 bases). This CDR3 is built from 15 residues. Trimming shortened V by 0 bases and J by 9 bases, and 21 bases separated the two germline ends. Germline V gives CDR1 GTSNPN, CDR2 SVGIG (reference sequence).

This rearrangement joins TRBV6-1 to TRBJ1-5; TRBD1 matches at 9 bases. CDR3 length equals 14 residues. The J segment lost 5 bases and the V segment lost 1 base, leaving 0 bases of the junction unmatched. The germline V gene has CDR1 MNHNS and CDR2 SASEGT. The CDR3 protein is CASSEGTGDQPQHF. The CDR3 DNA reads TGTGCCAGCAGTGAAGGGACAGGGGATCAGCCCCAGCATTTT.

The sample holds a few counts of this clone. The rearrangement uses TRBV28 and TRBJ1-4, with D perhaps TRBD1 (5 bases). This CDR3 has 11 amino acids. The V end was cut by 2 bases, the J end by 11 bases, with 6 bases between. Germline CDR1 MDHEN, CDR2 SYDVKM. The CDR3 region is CASSLAGKLFF. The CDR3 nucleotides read TGTGCCAGCAGTTTAGCAGGGAAACTGTTTTTT.

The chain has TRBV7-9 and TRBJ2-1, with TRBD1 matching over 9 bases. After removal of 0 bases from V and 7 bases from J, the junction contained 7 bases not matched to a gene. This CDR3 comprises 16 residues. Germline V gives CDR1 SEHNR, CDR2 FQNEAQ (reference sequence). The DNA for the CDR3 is TGTGCCAGCAGCTTAGCTGGACAGGGGAAAGGAAATGAGCAGTTCTTC. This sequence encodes CASSLAGQGKGNEQFF.